This is a list of T cell receptor beta chains from one sample in a study of blood T cells in healthy people across ages. TCRdb re-called the 5' RACE reads through MiXCR, storing one row per CDR3 protein. The sample lists about 1.6 million distinct CDR3 sequences, about 32% occurring once. Source material: blood. Source of these receptors: a young woman in good health. Both conserved end residues are trimmed from each CDR3. D genes are given only for firm matches.

TRBJ1-1 | NA | TRBV7-3 | ASSLTASGNTEAF
TRBJ1-1 | NA | TRBV3-1 | ASSHSTEAF
TRBJ2-7 | NA | TRBV3-1 | ASSQGLRPGPFHEQY
TRBJ2-1 | NA | TRBV4-1 | ASSQGWGPIPHDNEQF
TRBJ2-1 | NA | TRBV6-1 | ASSEQLSAYNEQF
TRBJ2-1 | NA | TRBV6-2/TRBV6-3 | ASSYSRTNEQF
TRBJ2-1 | NA | TRBV5-1 | ASSSRPTNDNEQF
TRBJ2-5 | NA | TRBV7-8 | ASLGLWDVSEQY
NA | NA | TRBV6-1 | ASSVGWNEQY
TRBJ2-5 | NA | TRBV9 | ASSAVSGTLENNEQY
TRBJ1-2 | NA | TRBV3-1 | AGSQDGGLGSYGYT
TRBJ2-1 | NA | TRBV10-3 | AISESRPGSYNEQF